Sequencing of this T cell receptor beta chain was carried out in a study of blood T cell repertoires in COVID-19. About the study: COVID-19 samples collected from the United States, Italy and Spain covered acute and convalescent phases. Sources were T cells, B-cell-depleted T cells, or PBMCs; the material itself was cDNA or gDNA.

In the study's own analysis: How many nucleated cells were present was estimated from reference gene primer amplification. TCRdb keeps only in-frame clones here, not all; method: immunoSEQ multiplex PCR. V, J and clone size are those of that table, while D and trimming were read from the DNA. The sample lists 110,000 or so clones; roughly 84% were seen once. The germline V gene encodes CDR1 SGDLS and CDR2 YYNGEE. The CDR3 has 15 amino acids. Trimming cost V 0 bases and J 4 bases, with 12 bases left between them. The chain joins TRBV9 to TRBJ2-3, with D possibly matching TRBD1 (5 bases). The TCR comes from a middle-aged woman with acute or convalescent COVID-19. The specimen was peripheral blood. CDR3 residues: CASSVVLGASDTQYF. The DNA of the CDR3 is TGTGCCAGCAGCGTAGTTCTTGGGGCCTCAGATACGCAGTATTTT. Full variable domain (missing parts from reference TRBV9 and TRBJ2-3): DSGVTQTPKHLITATGQRVTLRCSPRSGDLSVYWYQQSLDQGLQFLIQYYNGEERAKGNILERFSAQQFPDLHSELNLSSLELGDSALYFCASSVVLGASDTQYFGPGTRLTVL.